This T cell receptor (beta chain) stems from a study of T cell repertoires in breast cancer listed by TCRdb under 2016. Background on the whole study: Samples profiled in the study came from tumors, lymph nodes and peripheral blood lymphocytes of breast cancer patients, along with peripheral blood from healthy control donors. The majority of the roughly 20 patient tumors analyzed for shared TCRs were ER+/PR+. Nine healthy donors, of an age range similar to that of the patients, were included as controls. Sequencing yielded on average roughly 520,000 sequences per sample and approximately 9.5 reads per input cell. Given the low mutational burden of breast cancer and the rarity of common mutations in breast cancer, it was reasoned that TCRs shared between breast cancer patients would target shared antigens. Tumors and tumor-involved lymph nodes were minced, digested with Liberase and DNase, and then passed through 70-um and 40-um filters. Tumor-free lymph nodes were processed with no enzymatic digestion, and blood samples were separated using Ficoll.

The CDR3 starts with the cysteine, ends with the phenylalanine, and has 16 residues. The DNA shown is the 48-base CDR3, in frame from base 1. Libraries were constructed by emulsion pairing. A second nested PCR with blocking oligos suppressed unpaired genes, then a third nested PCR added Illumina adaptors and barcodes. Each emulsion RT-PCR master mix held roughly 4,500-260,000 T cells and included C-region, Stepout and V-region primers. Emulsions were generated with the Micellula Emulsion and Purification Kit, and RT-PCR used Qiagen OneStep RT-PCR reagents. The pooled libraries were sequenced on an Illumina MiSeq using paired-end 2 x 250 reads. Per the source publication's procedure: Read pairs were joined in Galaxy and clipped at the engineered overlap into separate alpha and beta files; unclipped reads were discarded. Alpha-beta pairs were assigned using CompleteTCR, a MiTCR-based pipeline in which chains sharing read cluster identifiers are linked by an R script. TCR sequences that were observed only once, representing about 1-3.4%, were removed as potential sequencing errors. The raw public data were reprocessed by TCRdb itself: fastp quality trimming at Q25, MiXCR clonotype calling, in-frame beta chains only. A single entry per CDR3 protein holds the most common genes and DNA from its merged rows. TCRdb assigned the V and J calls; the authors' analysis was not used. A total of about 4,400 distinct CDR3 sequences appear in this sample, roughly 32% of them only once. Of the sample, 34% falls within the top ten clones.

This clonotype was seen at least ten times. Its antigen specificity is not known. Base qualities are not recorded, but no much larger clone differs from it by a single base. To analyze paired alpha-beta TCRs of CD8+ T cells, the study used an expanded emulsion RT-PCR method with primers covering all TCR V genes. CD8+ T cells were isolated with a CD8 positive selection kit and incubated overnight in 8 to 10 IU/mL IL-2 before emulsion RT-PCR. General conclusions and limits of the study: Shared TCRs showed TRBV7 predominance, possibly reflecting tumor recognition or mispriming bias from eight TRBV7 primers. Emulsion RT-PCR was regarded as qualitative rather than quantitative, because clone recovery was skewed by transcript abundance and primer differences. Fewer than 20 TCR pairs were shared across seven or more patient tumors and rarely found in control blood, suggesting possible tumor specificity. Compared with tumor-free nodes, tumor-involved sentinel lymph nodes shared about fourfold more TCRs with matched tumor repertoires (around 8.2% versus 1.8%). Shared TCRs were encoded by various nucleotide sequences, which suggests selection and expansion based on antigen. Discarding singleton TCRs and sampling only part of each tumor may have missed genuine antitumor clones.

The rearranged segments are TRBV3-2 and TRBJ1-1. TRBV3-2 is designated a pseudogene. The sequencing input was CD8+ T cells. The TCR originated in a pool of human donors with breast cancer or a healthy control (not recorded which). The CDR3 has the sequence CASSPRGGGGCTEAFF. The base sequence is TGTGCCAGCAGCCCACGCGGGGGAGGGGGTTGCACTGAAGCTTTCTTT.